Below, 18 T cell receptor beta chains from the same sample are listed, as sequenced in a study of blood T cell repertoires in COVID-19. Profiled with immunoSEQ multiplex PCR; TCRdb holds only in-frame clones, not every one. This table holds 150,000 to 190,000 clones, about 86% found once. Sequencing was done on a sample of PBMCs or T cells enriched from blood (not recorded which). The receptors were sampled from a man between 45 and 60 years old who had recovered from COVID-19.

The V and J genes are TRBV7-3 and TRBJ2-1, with TRBD1 matching over 7 bases. Germline CDR1 is SGHTA and CDR2 is FQGTGA. V was pared by 4 bases and J by 10 bases, with 7 bases of the junction left unmatched. The CDR3 runs 13 residues. CDR3 protein: CASSSGTAEEQFF. CDR3 DNA: TGTGCCAGCAGCTCCGGGACAGCTGAAGAGCAGTTCTTC.

This sequence joins TRBV7-2 and TRBJ1-2; D gene uncertain. This CDR3 contains 14 residues. The germline CDR1 and CDR2 sequences are SGHTA and FQGNSA. Trimming took off 5 bases at V and 0 bases at J, with 10 bases between the two ends. The CDR3 loop is CASSMGGPNYGYTF. Written as DNA, the CDR3 is TGTGCCAGCAGCATGGGAGGCCCTAACTATGGCTACACCTTC.

J is TRBJ2-1 and V is TRBV25-1; 9 nucleotides align to TRBD1. V lost 2 bases and J lost 8; bases outside the gene matches: 10. CDR3 length: 16 amino acids. Germline CDR1 and CDR2: MGHDK and SYGVNS. CDR3 in amino acids: CASSELPGQGSDEQFF. As DNA, the CDR3 is TGTGCCAGCAGTGAACTCCCGGGACAGGGTTCGGATGAGCAGTTCTTC.

The genes are TRBV5-1 and TRBJ2-1, with TRBD2 matching over 8 bases. Germline trimming cut 0 bases from V and 11 bases from J; bases unmatched to any gene: 7. Germline assignment: CDR1 SGHRS and CDR2 YFSETQ. The CDR3 totals 14 residues. CDR3 DNA: TGCGCCAGCAGCTTGGCCTCGGGGGGGGCTAAGCAGTTCTTC. It codes for CASSLASGGAKQFF.

This clone was observed a single time. The chain couples TRBV7-2 to TRBJ2-7; D perhaps matches TRBD1 (6 bases). The germline V and J ends were trimmed by 5 bases and 0 bases, with 11 bases remaining between them. CDR1 SGHTA and CDR2 FQGNSA come from the germline V gene. This CDR3 spans 14 amino acids. CDR3 in amino acids: CASSQRTASYEQYF. Here the CDR3 DNA reads TGTGCCAGCAGCCAACGGACAGCCTCCTACGAGCAGTACTTC. The full variable domain, with the rest looked up from reference TRBV7-2 and TRBJ2-7, is GAGVSQSPSNKVTEKGKDVELRCDPISGHTALYWYRQSLGQGLEFLIYFQGNSAPDKSGLPSDRFSAERTGGSVSTLTIQRTQQEDSAVYLCASSQRTASYEQYFGPGTRLTVT.

This clone appeared a single time. The chain is built from TRBV6-2 or TRBV6-3 and TRBJ2-7; 10 nucleotides match TRBD1. The CDR3 spans 16 residues. From germline, CDR1 is MNHEY and CDR2 SVGEGT. J gave up 2 bases and V 6 bases, and 10 bases lay outside the gene matches. The CDR3 DNA sequence: TGTGCCAGCAGCGACGCGACCGGGACAGGGGCCTACGAGCAGTACTTC. Amino acid sequence: CASSDATGTGAYEQYF.

The V call is TRBV5-4, the J call TRBJ2-1; D not certain. V was clipped by 1 base and J by 4 bases, with 15 bases between them. Germline-derived CDR1 and CDR2 are SGHNT and YYREEE (reference sequence). This CDR3 is 16 amino acids long. The CDR3 reads CASSLSSASSYNEQFF. CDR3 nucleotides: TGTGCCAGCAGCTTGTCGTCGGCTAGTAGTTACAATGAGCAGTTCTTC.

The gene calls are TRBV12-3 or TRBV12-4 and TRBJ1-4; 7 positions match TRBD1. After removal of 7 bases from V and 5 bases from J, the junction contained 4 bases not matched to a gene. This CDR3 has 13 amino acids. The CDR3 DNA sequence: TGTGCCAGCACCGGGACAGCGAATGAAAAACTGTTTTTT. Its protein product is CASTGTANEKLFF.

CDR3 bases: TGTGCCAGTAGTCTAGGGACAGCTCTTGACAATCAGCCCCAGCATTTT. Translated: CASSLGTALDNQPQHF. The chain is built from TRBV19 and TRBJ1-5; 7 positions agree with TRBD1. The germline V gene has CDR1 LNHDA and CDR2 SQIVND (reference sequence). The CDR3 loop spans 16 amino acids. J gave up 3 bases and V 5 bases, and 10 bases lay outside the gene matches.

The chain employs TRBV4-3 and TRBJ2-3, with 10 bases fitting TRBD2. Per the germline V gene, CDR1 is LGHNA and CDR2 is YSLEER. This CDR3 is 15 amino acids long. Unmatched junction bases numbered 4, after V lost 2 bases and J lost 5 bases. The CDR3 sequence is CASSQSGGAVDTQYF. CDR3 DNA: TGCGCCAGCAGCCAAAGCGGGGGGGCGGTAGATACGCAGTATTTT.

The chain combines TRBV24-1 with TRBJ1-1, with D unclear. With 7 bases removed from V and 4 bases from J, the gap between germline ends came to 3 bases. The CDR3 runs to 10 residues. CDR1 and CDR2 (germline): KGHDR, SFDVKD. The CDR3 DNA follows: TGTGCCACCAGCAGCACTGAAGCTTTCTTT. This sequence encodes CATSSTEAFF.

With regard to this clone: The sample contains more than one DNA sequence encoding this CDR3. The chain uses TRBV18 and TRBJ1-1; 9 bases agree with TRBD1. CDR1 is KGHSH and CDR2 is LQKENI in the germline V gene. The CDR3 loop spans 15 amino acids. The V segment lost 3 bases and the J segment 5 bases; nucleotides outside the gene matches: 7. This CDR3 is CASSPKTGGRTEAFF. The DNA for the CDR3 is TGTGCCAGCTCACCGAAGACAGGGGGTCGGACTGAAGCTTTCTTT.

This clone was counted only a few times. The chain recombines TRBV7-9 with TRBJ1-1; no firm D call. The CDR3 totals 13 residues. V was pared by 3 bases and J by 2 bases, with 7 bases between. Germline V gene lookup returns CDR1 SEHNR and CDR2 FQNEAQ (reference sequence). The DNA for the CDR3 is TGTGCCAGCAGCTTTGCAGGAAACACTGAAGCTTTCTTT. Protein product: CASSFAGNTEAFF.

This clone was detected a few times. This sequence joins TRBV15 and TRBJ1-4; D is undetermined. Germline CDR1 is LNHNV and CDR2 is YYDKDF (reference sequence). This CDR3 has 17 residues. The germline V and J ends were trimmed by 2 bases and 0 bases, with 13 bases remaining between them. In DNA form, the CDR3 reads TGTGCCACCAGCAGACGTCGTTCGGGGACAACTAATGAAAAACTGTTTTTT. It encodes CATSRRRSGTTNEKLFF.

This clone was seen more than once but under ten times. This chain uses TRBV19 with TRBJ1-5; 7 bases agree with TRBD1. This CDR3 is built from 16 residues. The germline V gene has CDR1 LNHDA and CDR2 SQIVND (reference sequence). V was pared by 4 bases and J by 2 bases, with 8 bases of the junction left unmatched. This CDR3 is CASSTTGDWGNQPQHF. CDR3 bases: TGTGCCAGTAGTACCACAGGGGATTGGGGCAATCAGCCCCAGCATTTT.

The chain couples TRBV11-3 to TRBJ2-5; D possibly corresponds to TRBD2 (7 bases). V was clipped by 2 bases and J by 5 bases, with 12 bases between them. Per germline, CDR1 SGHNT and CDR2 YENEEA. The CDR3 is made up of 14 amino acids. The CDR3 here is CASSLSRGGETQYF. The DNA of the CDR3 is TGTGCCAGCAGCTTATCCAGGGGAGGGGAGACCCAGTACTTC.

The gene calls are TRBV6-1 and TRBJ1-2; D is perhaps TRBD1 (5 bases). The CDR3 is made up of 15 amino acids. The V gene's germline CDR1 is MNHNS and CDR2 SASEGT. V lost 0 bases to trimming and J lost 2 bases, with 10 bases between them. The CDR3: CASSEAWQGNYGYTF. CDR3 DNA sequence: TGTGCCAGCAGTGAAGCTTGGCAGGGAAACTATGGCTACACCTTC.

The chain is built from TRBV11-3 and TRBJ2-3; 8 nucleotides align to TRBD2. V was pared by 0 bases and J by 6 bases, with 11 bases of the junction left unmatched. This CDR3 has 17 amino acids. Germline lookup yields CDR1 SGHNT and CDR2 YENEEA. As DNA, the CDR3 is TGTGCCAGCAGCTTAGACGGGCGGGGGGCCACCACGGATACGCAGTATTTT. Its protein product is CASSLDGRGATTDTQYF.